Listed below are T cell receptor beta chains from one sample, sequenced in a study of blood T cell repertoires in COVID-19. The protocol was immunoSEQ multiplex PCR, while the TCRdb copy is restricted to in-frame clones and leaves out a portion. The profile shows about 67,000 clones, 87% of them singletons. The sequenced sample consisted of peripheral blood. The receptors shown here come from a man aged 45-65 years with active COVID-19. The CDR3 runs from the conserved cysteine through the conserved F or W. D genes are given only for firm matches. Some rows mark clone size as missing; the rest say once, few, many or name a class of expanded clone.

>TRBV11-3|TRBJ2-7|TRBD1|-|14
CASSLGDSPYEQYF
TGTGCCAGCAGCTTGGGGGACAGCCCTTACGAGCAGTACTTC
>TRBV15|TRBJ2-5|-|few|13
CATSRAPRETQYF
TGTGCCACCAGCAGAGCCCCGAGAGAGACCCAGTACTTC
>TRBV6-5|TRBJ2-3|-|-|14
CASRPGHSVDTQYF
TGTGCCAGCAGGCCCGGACACTCCGTGGATACGCAGTATTTT
>TRBV7-9|TRBJ1-1|-|-|13
CASSLEGFLGAFF
TGTGCCAGCAGCTTAGAGGGGTTTTTGGGAGCTTTCTTT
>TRBV3-1/TRBV3-2|TRBJ1-5|TRBD1|-|19
CASSQADRGLKRGNQPQHF
TGTGCCAGCAGCCAGGCGGACAGGGGGCTAAAGAGGGGCAATCAGCCCCAGCATTTT
>TRBV12-3/TRBV12-4|TRBJ1-4|-|-|13
CASMDRGSEKLFF
TGTGCCAGCATGGACAGAGGGAGTGAAAAACTGTTTTTT
>TRBV25-1|TRBJ2-5|-|-|18
CASSGYRGGKGGWETQYF
TGTGCCAGCAGTGGGTACAGGGGGGGGAAAGGGGGCTGGGAGACCCAGTACTTC
>TRBV7-2|TRBJ1-2|-|-|12
CASSSTGYGYTF
TGTGCCAGCAGCTCTACGGGCTATGGCTACACCTTC
>TRBV23-1|TRBJ2-7|-|-|15
CASSQQTGYSYEQYF
TGCGCCAGCAGTCAACAAACAGGGTACTCCTACGAGCAGTACTTC
>TRBV24-1|TRBJ1-2|-|-|16
CATSDPTGDLNYGYTF
TGTGCCACCAGTGACCCGACAGGCGACCTAAACTATGGCTACACCTTC
>TRBV7-6|TRBJ2-7|TRBD1|once|16
CASSFNPTGGSYEQYF
TGTGCCAGCAGCTTTAACCCGACAGGGGGCTCCTACGAGCAGTACTTC
>TRBV7-3|TRBJ1-1|TRBD1|-|13
CASSPTGTAEAFF
TGTGCCAGCAGCCCGACCGGGACAGCTGAAGCTTTCTTT
>TRBV19|TRBJ1-2|TRBD1|once|16
CASSTPGQTFTYGYTF
TGTGCCAGTAGTACCCCGGGACAGACCTTTACCTATGGCTACACCTTC
>TRBV7-2|TRBJ2-1|TRBD2|-|19
CASSPGGSGRAYSYNEQFF
TGTGCCAGCAGCCCCGGGGGTAGCGGGAGGGCCTACTCCTACAATGAGCAGTTCTTC
>TRBV12-5|TRBJ1-5|-|few|14
CASGLDGVNQPQHF
TGTGCTAGTGGTTTGGACGGAGTCAATCAGCCCCAGCATTTT
>TRBV7-2|TRBJ2-1|TRBD2|-|17
CASSLALAGGVRNEQFF
TGTGCCAGCAGCTTAGCGCTAGCGGGAGGGGTCCGGAATGAGCAGTTCTTC
>TRBV7-2|TRBJ1-1|TRBD1|-|13
CASSENQGAEAFF
TGTGCCAGCAGCGAGAATCAGGGGGCTGAAGCTTTCTTT
>TRBV7-2|TRBJ2-5|-|-|12
CASSSYQETQYF
TGTGCCAGCAGCTCGTACCAAGAGACCCAGTACTTC
>TRBV9|TRBJ1-2|-|-|14
CASSVEWQGDGYTF
TGTGCCAGCAGCGTAGAGTGGCAGGGTGACGGCTACACCTTC
>TRBV7-8|TRBJ1-1|-|-|16
CASSLEMGPMNTEAFF
TGTGCCAGCAGCTTAGAGATGGGGCCGATGAACACTGAAGCTTTCTTT